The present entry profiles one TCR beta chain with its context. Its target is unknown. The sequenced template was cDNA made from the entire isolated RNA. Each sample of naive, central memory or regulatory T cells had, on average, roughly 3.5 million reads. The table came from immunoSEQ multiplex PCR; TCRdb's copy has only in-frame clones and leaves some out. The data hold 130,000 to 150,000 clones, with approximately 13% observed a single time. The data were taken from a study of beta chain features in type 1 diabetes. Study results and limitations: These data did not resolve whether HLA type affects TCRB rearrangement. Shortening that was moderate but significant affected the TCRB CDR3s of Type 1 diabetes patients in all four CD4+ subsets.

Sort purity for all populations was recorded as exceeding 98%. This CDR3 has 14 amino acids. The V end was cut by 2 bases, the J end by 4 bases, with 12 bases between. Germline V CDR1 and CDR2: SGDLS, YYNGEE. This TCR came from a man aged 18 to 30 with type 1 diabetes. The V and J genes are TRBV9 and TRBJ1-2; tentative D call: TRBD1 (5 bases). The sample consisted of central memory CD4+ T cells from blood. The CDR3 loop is CASSVVGGGYGYTF. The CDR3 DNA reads TGTGCCAGCAGCGTCGTCGGGGGAGGCTATGGCTACACCTTC.